The 25 T cell receptor beta chains reported below all come from one sample, sequenced in a study of cytomegalovirus exposure and HLA in healthy donors. Primers included in the PCR were 60 Vbeta and 13 Jbeta primers. Some clones are missing from TCRdb's copy, which holds only in-frame ones; the method was immunoSEQ multiplex PCR. The sample has 150,000 to 200,000 clones; about 82% are singletons. The sequencing input was PBMCs. The source is a woman aged 50 to 60 in good health and CMV-seronegative.

The chain recombines TRBV7-2 with TRBJ2-5; D call uncertain. This CDR3 spans 15 amino acids. Trimming removed 1 base at V and 0 bases at J, with 9 bases between. Germline CDR1 is SGHTA and CDR2 is FQGNSA. CDR3 sequence reads: CASSLDFLYQETQYF. The CDR3 DNA reads TGTGCCAGCAGCTTAGACTTCTTGTACCAAGAGACCCAGTACTTC.

V usage is TRBV5-1 and J usage is TRBJ2-5; TRBD2 matches at 8 bases. From germline, CDR1 is SGHRS and CDR2 YFSETQ. With V trimmed by 3 bases and J by 2 bases, 3 bases remained unmatched. This CDR3 region has 14 residues. The CDR3 loop reads CASSSLAGQETQYF. CDR3 nucleotides: TGCGCCAGCAGCTCGTTAGCGGGACAAGAGACCCAGTACTTC.

The V call is TRBV6-1, the J call TRBJ2-7, with D perhaps matching TRBD2 (5 bases). The CDR3 consists of 14 residues. Per germline, CDR1 MNHNS and CDR2 SASEGT. Trimming took 7 bases from V and 4 from J, leaving 17 bases between them. This CDR3 is CASKLLGRGYEQYF. Here the CDR3 DNA reads TGTGCCAGCAAGCTCCTCGGCAGAGGGTACGAGCAGTACTTC.

The chain recombines TRBV27 with TRBJ2-1, with 16 bases lining up with TRBD2. The CDR3 has 20 residues. Germline CDR1 reads MNHEY; CDR2 reads SMNVEV (reference sequence). Germline trimming cut 4 bases from V and 1 base from J; bases unmatched to any gene: 10. CDR3 sequence: CASSWGLAGGWGESYNEQFF. For the CDR3, the DNA is TGTGCCAGCAGTTGGGGACTAGCGGGAGGGTGGGGGGAATCCTACAATGAGCAGTTCTTC.

In its sample, this clone was seen once. V is TRBV10-2 and J is TRBJ1-5, with D perhaps matching TRBD1 (6 bases). V lost 3 bases, J lost 8 bases, and 14 bases lay in between. In germline, CDR1 is WSHSY, CDR2 SAAADI. The CDR3 length is 14 residues. The CDR3 reads CASSEGGVRKPQHF. The CDR3 bases are TGCGCCAGCAGTGAAGGGGGGGTTAGGAAGCCCCAGCATTTT.

This clone was seen more than once but under ten times. The chain links TRBV19 to TRBJ1-1; the match to TRBD1 covers 8 bases. This CDR3 has 15 residues. Germline V gene sequence: CDR1 LNHDA, CDR2 SQIVND (reference sequence). V was clipped by 4 bases and J by 1 base; unmatched bases: 5. DNA of the CDR3: TGTGCCAGTAGTACGACAGGGGCGAAGAACACTGAAGCTTTCTTT. Translation gives CASSTTGAKNTEAFF. Full variable domain (missing parts from reference TRBV19 and TRBJ1-1): DGGITQSPKYLFRKEGQNVTLSCEQNLNHDAMYWYRQDPGQGLRLIYYSQIVNDFQKGDIAEGYSVSREKKESFPLTVTSAQKNPTAFYLCASSTTGAKNTEAFFGQGTRLTVV.

The chain has TRBV5-1 and TRBJ2-5; 7 bases are a match to TRBD1. CDR3 length: 14 residues. V trimming: 5 bases; J trimming: 4 bases; junction bases outside the gene matches: 8. CDR1 is SGHRS, CDR2 YFSETQ, per germline. The CDR3 DNA is TGCGCCAGCAGTATTGCAGGGGGTGGAGAGACCCAGTACTTC. Translated, it gives CASSIAGGGETQYF.

V gene TRBV6-5 combines with J gene TRBJ2-7; D possibly corresponds to TRBD1 (5 bases). Germline V gene lookup returns CDR1 MNHEY and CDR2 SVGAGI. The length of the CDR3 is 13 residues. Trimming stripped 5 bases from V and 5 bases from J, with 13 bases between. CDR3: CASSPAGHHEQYF. CDR3 bases: TGTGCCAGCAGTCCAGCAGGGCACCACGAGCAGTACTTC.

This sequence joins TRBV6-1 and TRBJ1-6; D call uncertain. Germline V lookup: CDR1 MNHNS, CDR2 SASEGT. The germline V and J ends were trimmed by 0 bases and 14 bases, with 11 bases remaining between them. This CDR3 has 13 residues. CDR3 sequence (DNA): TGTGCCAGCAGTGAAGCATCCCGAGGATCCCTCCACTTT. It translates to CASSEASRGSLHF.

A remark on this clone: In the same sample, other DNA sequences code for this CDR3. The rearrangement joins TRBV18 to TRBJ2-5; D is undetermined. This CDR3 has 11 residues. Germline CDR1 KGHSH, CDR2 LQKENI. Trimming left V 5 bases short and J 2 bases short, with 3 bases between. CDR3 coding DNA: TGTGCCAGCTCATCGCAAGAGACCCAGTACTTC. Translated: CASSSQETQYF.

The chain recombines TRBV2 with TRBJ2-5, with D possibly matching TRBD1 (8 bases). The CDR3 consists of 14 residues. The germline V gene has CDR1 SNHLY and CDR2 FYNNEI. Trimming stripped 6 bases from V and 5 bases from J, with 16 bases between. CDR3 amino acids: CASRAQGGKETQYF. The CDR3 DNA is TGTGCCAGCAGGGCACAGGGGGGGAAGGAGACCCAGTACTTC.

The CDR3: CASSSGTVEKLFF. In DNA, the CDR3 is TGCGCCAGCAGCTCAGGGACAGTCGAAAAACTGTTTTTT. V and J are TRBV5-1 and TRBJ1-4, with 7 bases aligning to TRBD1. CDR3 length: 13 amino acids. Looked up from germline, CDR1 is SGHRS and CDR2 is YFSETQ. Losses at the gene ends were 3 bases for V and 8 bases for J; bases not matched to a gene: 4.

The chain has TRBV11-2 and TRBJ2-3; maybe TRBD2 (5 bases). Germline CDR1 SGHAT, CDR2 FQNNGV. Deletions cut 5 bases from V and 7 bases from J, with 10 bases between. The length of the CDR3 is 12 residues. CDR3 in amino acids: CASSPIANTQYF. Here the CDR3 DNA reads TGTGCCAGCAGCCCAATAGCGAATACGCAGTATTTT.

The rearrangement links TRBV6-1 to TRBJ2-1; D gene uncertain. The CDR3 runs 15 residues. Germline V gene data show CDR1 as MNHNS and CDR2 as SASEGT. V shed 2 bases and J shed 7 bases, with 15 bases lying between them. This CDR3 reads CASSESFSLGNEQFF. The CDR3 nucleotides are TGTGCCAGCAGTGAAAGTTTTTCTCTCGGGAATGAGCAGTTCTTC.

The J gene is TRBJ2-3, the V gene TRBV30; TRBD2 agrees at 7 bases. CDR3 length: 13 amino acids. Germline loops: CDR1 GTSNPN, CDR2 SVGIG (reference sequence). The V and J ends lost 3 bases and 5 bases, in that order; junction bases with no gene match: 5. CDR3 sequence reads: CAWSRRERDTQYF. As DNA, the CDR3 is TGTGCCTGGAGCCGGCGGGAGAGAGATACGCAGTATTTT.

The rearrangement joins TRBV4-1 to TRBJ2-7; 12 nucleotides match TRBD1. The CDR3 spans 15 residues. Germline loops: CDR1 MGHRA, CDR2 YSYEKL. V dropped 3 bases and J dropped 7; count of bases not matched to a gene: 7. CDR3 DNA: TGCGCCAGCAGCCAGCCCGGGACAGGGGGCGGGGAGCAGTACTTC. This translates into CASSQPGTGGGEQYF.

This chain connects TRBV27 to TRBJ2-3, with D possibly TRBD2 on 6 matching bases. The CDR3 contains 15 residues. Germline V gene lookup returns CDR1 MNHEY and CDR2 SMNVEV (reference sequence). V lost 5 bases, J lost 0 bases, and 12 bases lay in between. The CDR3 DNA is TGTGCCAGCAGTGTTAGCGGCCTAAGCACAGATACGCAGTATTTT. As protein: CASSVSGLSTDTQYF.

The chain couples TRBV7-8 to TRBJ2-1, with 9 bases identical to TRBD1. The CDR3 covers 15 residues. CDR1 SGHVS and CDR2 FQNEAQ come from the germline V gene. The V and J ends lost 5 bases and 9 bases, in that order; junction bases with no gene match: 11. Here the CDR3 reads CASSLRRQGGPEQFF. The CDR3 DNA sequence: TGTGCCAGCAGCCTCCGTAGACAGGGGGGTCCTGAGCAGTTCTTC. Combining the CDR3 with reference TRBV7-8 and TRBJ2-1 gives the whole variable domain GAGVSQSPRYKVAKRGQDVALRCDPISGHVSLFWYQQALGQGPEFLTYFQNEAQLDKSGLPSDRFFAERPEGSVSTLKIQRTQQEDSAVYLCASSLRRQGGPEQFFGPGTRLTVL.

The chain employs TRBV15 and TRBJ2-2; 12 bases are shared with TRBD2. Germline V gene sequence: CDR1 LNHNV, CDR2 YYDKDF (reference sequence). After removal of 2 bases from V and 5 bases from J, the junction contained 0 bases not matched to a gene. The CDR3 sequence is 15 residues long. Here the CDR3 DNA reads TGTGCCACCAGCAGACTAGCGGGAGGGACCGGGGAGCTGTTTTTT. This gives the protein CATSRLAGGTGELFF.

The sample holds one count of this clone. The chain employs TRBV29-1 and TRBJ1-1; tentatively, D is TRBD1 (5 bases). Germline V gene lookup returns CDR1 SQVTM and CDR2 ANQGSEA. Trimming took off 3 bases at V and 6 bases at J, with 11 bases between the two ends. The CDR3 extends over 12 amino acids. The CDR3 loop reads CSVENLGAEAFF. The CDR3 nucleotides read TGCAGCGTTGAGAACTTAGGGGCTGAAGCTTTCTTT.

The V and J genes are TRBV2 and TRBJ1-1; 11 bases align to TRBD1. V lost 7 bases and J lost 10; bases outside the gene matches: 5. Germline loops: CDR1 SNHLY, CDR2 FYNNEI. This CDR3 spans 12 amino acids. CDR3 bases: TGTGCCAGCACGGACAGGGGGCGTAGAGCTTTCTTT. This codes for CASTDRGRRAFF.

J is TRBJ1-6 and V is TRBV27; 8 bases agree with TRBD1. Germline loops: CDR1 MNHEY, CDR2 SMNVEV (reference sequence). There are 14 residues in the CDR3. Trimming cost V 5 bases and J 10 bases; bases outside gene matches: 7. CDR3 DNA sequence: TGTGCCAGCAGTCCGACAGGGGTCCAATCACCCCTCCACTTT. Residues: CASSPTGVQSPLHF.

The table lists this clone with a count of one. V is TRBV5-1 and J is TRBJ2-7; TRBD1 matches at 7 bases. J gave up 1 base and V 8 bases, and 6 bases lay outside the gene matches. The CDR3 is 13 amino acids. Germline V gene data show CDR1 as SGHRS and CDR2 as YFSETQ. The CDR3 region is CASTGTESYEQYF. The CDR3 region has the DNA TGCGCCAGTACCGGGACAGAATCCTACGAGCAGTACTTC.

The gene calls are TRBV6-5 and TRBJ1-5; possible D gene TRBD1, 6 bases. Germline assignment: CDR1 MNHEY and CDR2 SVGAGI. Trimming shortened V by 4 bases and J by 3 bases, and 10 bases separated the two germline ends. The CDR3 runs 14 residues. DNA for the CDR3: TGTGCCAGCAGTTTCGGACAGTCCAATCAGCCCCAGCATTTT. This sequence encodes CASSFGQSNQPQHF.

This clone was found a few times. V and J are TRBV7-9 and TRBJ2-3; D might be TRBD2 (5 bases). Looked up from germline, CDR1 is SEHNR and CDR2 is FQNEAQ (reference sequence). Trimming removed 8 bases at V and 3 bases at J, with 9 bases between. This CDR3 is 12 amino acids long. Here the CDR3 reads CASGGQTDTQYF. The CDR3 region has the DNA TGTGCCAGCGGAGGTCAGACAGATACGCAGTATTTT.